The rows below give T cell receptor beta chains drawn from one sample of a study of response to subunit inactivated influenza vaccine. TCRdb passed the RT-PCR reads through MiXCR, listing each CDR3 protein once. Of around 470,000 distinct CDR3 sequences listed, 7.2% are singletons. This specimen was PBMCs from blood, taken less than 30 months after vaccination. The origin of the receptors is a man aged 45 to 70 who received an inactivated influenza vaccine. CDR3s include the opening cysteine and the closing phenylalanine or tryptophan. D genes are given only for firm matches. Expanded clones get a size class; other rows say once, few or many, or leave the size out.

TRBV14	NA	TRBJ2-1	NA	CASSQVWGGKGNEQFF	TGTGCCAGCAGCCAAGTCTGGGGTGGTAAGGGAAATGAGCAGTTCTTC
TRBV6-5	few	TRBJ2-2	TRBD2	CASSYSARLAGATGELFF	TGTGCCAGCAGTTACTCCGCGCGACTAGCGGGGGCCACCGGGGAGCTGTTTTTT
TRBV12-3/TRBV12-4	NA	TRBJ1-1	TRBD1	CASSQRDRGNTEAFF	TGTGCCAGCAGCCAACGGGACAGGGGGAACACTGAAGCTTTCTTT
TRBV28	many	TRBJ2-7	NA	CASSFNGFLGRNYEQYF	TGTGCCAGCAGTTTCAACGGGTTTTTGGGACGGAACTACGAGCAGTACTTC
TRBV4-3	few	TRBJ2-7	TRBD1	CASSQFRDSSYEQYF	TGCGCCAGCAGCCAATTTCGGGACAGCTCCTACGAGCAGTACTTC
TRBV7-2	NA	TRBJ2-3	NA	CASSLVHQDTQYF	TGTGCCAGCAGCTTAGTACACCAGGATACGCAGTATTTT
TRBV7-9	many	TRBJ2-5	NA	CASSRSHETQYF	TGTGCCAGCAGTCGGTCTCACGAGACCCAGTACTTC
TRBV7-9	many	TRBJ2-1	NA	CASSLGASRNPQFF	TGTGCCAGCAGCTTAGGGGCTAGCCGGAACCCCCAGTTCTTC
TRBV7-2	NA	TRBJ2-2	NA	CASSSPRRTGELFF	TGTGCCAGCAGCTCTCCCCGAAGGACCGGGGAGCTGTTTTTT
TRBV4-1	few	TRBJ2-7	TRBD1	CASSQDRTGGYEQYF	TGCGCCAGCAGCCAAGATCGAACAGGGGGCTACGAGCAGTACTTC
TRBV20-1	many	TRBJ1-1	NA	CSARDPRAGMNTEAFF	TGCAGTGCTAGAGATCCCCGGGCAGGGATGAACACTGAAGCTTTCTTT
TRBV6-2/TRBV6-3	few	TRBJ2-7	NA	CASSPRLSEQYF	TGTGCCAGCAGCCCCCGGCTAAGCGAGCAGTACTTC
TRBV6-2/TRBV6-3	NA	TRBJ2-2	TRBD2	CASRRSGAGTGELFF	TGTGCCAGCCGTAGGAGCGGGGCTGGGACCGGGGAGCTGTTTTTT
TRBV24-1	few	TRBJ2-1	NA	CATSGGGGGEGEQFF	TGTGCCACCAGTGGGGGAGGAGGGGGCGAGGGTGAGCAGTTCTTC
TRBV9	many	TRBJ2-2	NA	CASSRQPVNTGELFF	TGTGCCAGCAGTAGACAGCCAGTGAACACCGGGGAGCTGTTTTTT
TRBV2	few	TRBJ2-3	NA	CASSVVPGTDTQYF	TGTGCCAGCAGTGTGGTTCCGGGCACAGATACGCAGTATTTT
TRBV29-1	many	TRBJ2-3	NA	CSVDRASTDTQYF	TGCAGCGTTGACAGGGCTAGCACAGATACGCAGTATTTT
TRBV20-1	many	TRBJ2-3	TRBD2	CSASSSGSADTQYF	TGCAGTGCTAGTTCTAGCGGGAGTGCAGATACGCAGTATTTT
TRBV4-1	NA	TRBJ1-2	NA	CASSQPRVGYGYTF	TGCGCCAGCAGCCAACCCAGGGTGGGCTATGGCTACACCTTC
TRBV10-3	few	TRBJ2-1	NA	CATMPRDTYNEQFF	TGTGCCACCATGCCCCGGGACACCTACAATGAGCAGTTCTTC
TRBV6-1	few	TRBJ2-5	TRBD2	CASSRTSGLGGQETQYF	TGTGCCAGCAGTCGGACTAGCGGACTAGGGGGGCAAGAGACCCAGTACTTC
TRBV6-5	many	TRBJ1-1	NA	CASSPRGGTAFF	TGTGCCAGCAGTCCCCGCGGGGGGACAGCTTTCTTT
TRBV29-1	NA	TRBJ1-2	TRBD1	CSVDGGGRTYTF	TGCAGCGTTGACGGAGGGGGCCGGACTTACACCTTC
TRBV20-1	few	TRBJ2-3	NA	CSARKGGSTDTQYF	TGCAGTGCTAGAAAGGGGGGTTCCACAGATACGCAGTATTTT
TRBV6-5	few	TRBJ2-1	TRBD1	CASSYSGTDEQFF	TGTGCCAGCAGTTACTCTGGGACAGATGAGCAGTTCTTC
TRBV6-1	many	TRBJ1-5	NA	CASSESDRQPQHF	TGTGCCAGCAGTGAATCGGATCGCCAGCCCCAGCATTTT
TRBV4-1	NA	TRBJ2-7	TRBD1	CASSQDTGTGSYEQYF	TGCGCCAGCAGCCAAGATACTGGGACAGGGTCCTACGAGCAGTACTTC
TRBV29-1	NA	TRBJ2-5	NA	CSVARGETQYF	TGCAGCGTTGCCCGAGGGGAGACCCAGTACTTC
TRBV4-1	NA	TRBJ1-4	NA	CASSPRGLNEKLFF	TGCGCCAGCAGCCCAAGGGGACTTAATGAAAAACTGTTTTTT
TRBV2	few	TRBJ1-5	NA	CASSAGQLLNQPQHF	TGTGCCAGCAGTGCGGGCCAGCTCCTAAATCAGCCCCAGCATTTT
TRBV29-1	few	TRBJ2-1	TRBD2	CSARTSENNEQFF	TGCAGCGCACGGACTAGCGAGAACAATGAGCAGTTCTTC
TRBV2	few	TRBJ2-1	NA	CASSEEGGGRYNEQFF	TGTGCCAGCAGTGAAGAAGGAGGAGGTCGCTACAATGAGCAGTTCTTC
TRBV20-1	many	TRBJ2-1	TRBD2	CSARVVGGLTYNEQFF	TGCAGTGCTAGAGTCGTCGGGGGACTAACCTACAATGAGCAGTTCTTC
TRBV6-4	NA	TRBJ2-3	NA	CASSKIGLADTQYF	TGTGCCAGCAGTAAGATCGGGCTGGCAGATACGCAGTATTTT
TRBV2	many	TRBJ2-3	TRBD1	CASSRQGPDTQYF	TGTGCCAGCAGCCGACAGGGACCAGATACGCAGTATTTT
TRBV5-1	many	TRBJ2-7	NA	CASSLGGNYYEQYF	TGCGCCAGCAGCTTGGGGGGGAACTACTACGAGCAGTACTTC
TRBV27	NA	TRBJ2-1	TRBD1	CASSTPGGIHNERFF	TGTGCCAGCAGTACCCCAGGGGGCATTCACAATGAGCGTTTCTTC
TRBV20-1	NA	TRBJ2-2	NA	CSARDQGRGTGELFF	TGCAGTGCTAGAGATCAGGGGCGCGGGACCGGGGAGCTGTTTTTT
TRBV4-3	many	TRBJ2-4	TRBD2	CASSQAFRGGNIQYF	TGCGCCAGCAGCCAAGCCTTCCGCGGGGGAAACATTCAGTACTTC
TRBV5-1	many	TRBJ2-1	TRBD1	CASSPGTVLYNEQFF	TGCGCCAGCAGTCCCGGGACAGTCCTCTACAATGAGCAGTTCTTC
TRBV5-5	NA	TRBJ2-7	NA	CASSLQGGYSYEQYF	TGTGCCAGCAGCCTCCAAGGCGGTTATTCCTACGAGCAGTACTTC